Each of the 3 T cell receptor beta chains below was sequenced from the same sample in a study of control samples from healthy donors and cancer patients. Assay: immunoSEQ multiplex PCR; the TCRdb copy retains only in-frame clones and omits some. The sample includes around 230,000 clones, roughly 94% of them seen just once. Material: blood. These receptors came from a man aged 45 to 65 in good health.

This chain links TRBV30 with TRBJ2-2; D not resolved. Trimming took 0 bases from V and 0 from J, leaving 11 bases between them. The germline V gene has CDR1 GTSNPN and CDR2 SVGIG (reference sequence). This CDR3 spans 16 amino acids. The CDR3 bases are TGTGCCTGGAGTGTACACCGTCAGACGAACACCGGGGAGCTGTTTTTT. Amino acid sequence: CAWSVHRQTNTGELFF.

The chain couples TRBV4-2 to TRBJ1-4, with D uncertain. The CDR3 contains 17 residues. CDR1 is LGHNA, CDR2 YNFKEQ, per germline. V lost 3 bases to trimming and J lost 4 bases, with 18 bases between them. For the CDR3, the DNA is TGTGCCAGCAGCCAGGACTCCTTGCGAGGGAATAATGAAAAACTGTTTTTT. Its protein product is CASSQDSLRGNNEKLFF.

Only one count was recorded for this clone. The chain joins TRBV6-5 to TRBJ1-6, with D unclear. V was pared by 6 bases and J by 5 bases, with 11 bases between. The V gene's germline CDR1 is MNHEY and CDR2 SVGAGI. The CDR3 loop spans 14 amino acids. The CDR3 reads CASRGPEDNSPLHF. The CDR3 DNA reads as TGTGCCAGCAGGGGCCCTGAGGATAATTCACCCCTCCACTTT.